One sample yielded the 10 T cell receptor beta chains listed below, sequenced in a study of blood T cell repertoires in COVID-19. Assay: immunoSEQ multiplex PCR; the TCRdb copy retains only in-frame clones and omits some. The table shows some 170,000 clones, with around 80% occurring only once. Sequencing was performed on PBMCs or T cells enriched from blood (not recorded which). All receptors come from a woman in her fifties or sixties who had recovered from COVID-19.

V and J are TRBV19 and TRBJ2-2; 7 bases fit TRBD2. In germline, CDR1 is LNHDA, CDR2 SQIVND (reference sequence). The J segment lost 7 bases and the V segment lost 3 bases, leaving 11 bases of the junction unmatched. This CDR3 is 16 amino acids long. The CDR3 coding sequence is TGTGCCAGTAGTATTTCAGCGGGGCACGGGGGCGGGGAGCTGTTTTTT. Amino acid sequence: CASSISAGHGGGELFF.

On this clone itself: Distinct nucleotide sequences in the sample also encode this CDR3. This chain links TRBV27 with TRBJ1-5; 10 bases line up with TRBD1. V trimming: 5 bases; J trimming: 2 bases; junction bases outside the gene matches: 3. This CDR3 has 15 amino acids. CDR1 and CDR2 (germline): MNHEY, SMNVEV (reference sequence). The CDR3 loop is CASSPGTGGNQPQHF. CDR3 DNA sequence: TGTGCCAGCAGTCCCGGGACAGGGGGCAATCAGCCCCAGCATTTT.

The chain links TRBV7-2 to TRBJ2-1; 7 bases agree with TRBD2. The V gene end was trimmed by 8 bases and the J gene end by 9 bases; junction bases not matched to a gene: 10. The CDR3 runs 13 residues. Per germline, CDR1 SGHTA and CDR2 FQGNSA. The CDR3 here is CASALGGKVEQFF. The DNA of the CDR3 is TGTGCCAGCGCCCTCGGGGGGAAGGTTGAGCAGTTCTTC.

V usage is TRBV29-1 and J usage is TRBJ2-3; maybe TRBD2 (7 bases). Trimming removed 8 bases at V and 1 base at J, with 19 bases between. There are 15 residues in the CDR3. CDR1 is SQVTM, CDR2 ANQGSEA, per germline. The CDR3 here is CSSGMGAGGTDTQYF. As DNA, the CDR3 is TGCAGCTCCGGAATGGGGGCGGGAGGCACAGATACGCAGTATTTT.

V and J are TRBV29-1 and TRBJ2-1; TRBD1 might be the D (6 bases). The CDR3 is 15 amino acids. The V end lost 7 bases, the J end lost 11 bases, and 27 bases lay between the germline ends. CDR1 SQVTM and CDR2 ANQGSEA come from the germline V gene. CDR3 DNA: TGCAGCGCCCTGGAATCGGCACACACAGGGTTACAGCAGTTCTTC. Protein sequence: CSALESAHTGLQQFF.

This clone was seen a handful of times. The J gene is TRBJ2-7, the V gene TRBV7-2; 14 positions agree with TRBD2. Trimming at V came to 1 base and at J to 4 bases, leaving 3 bases not matched to a gene. Germline-derived CDR1 and CDR2 are SGHTA and FQGNSA. The CDR3 sequence is 16 residues long. The CDR3 loop is CASSLGGTSGSYEQYF. The DNA for the CDR3 is TGTGCCAGCAGCTTAGGCGGGACTAGCGGGAGTTACGAGCAGTACTTC.

The chain uses TRBV5-1 and TRBJ2-7, with D perhaps TRBD2 (6 bases). The germline V gene encodes CDR1 SGHRS and CDR2 YFSETQ. The germline V and J ends were trimmed by 5 bases and 0 bases, with 30 bases remaining between them. The CDR3 runs to 20 residues. The CDR3 bases are TGCGCCAGCAGGGGAGTAGCCGAAGGGACTCTATCGACCTCCTCCTACGAGCAGTACTTC. Residues: CASRGVAEGTLSTSSYEQYF. Variable domain in full (rest from reference TRBV5-1 and TRBJ2-7): KAGVTQTPRYLIKTRGQQVTLSCSPISGHRSVSWYQQTPGQGLQFLFEYFSETQRNKGNFPGRFSGRQFSNSRSEMNVSTLELGDSALYLCASRGVAEGTLSTSSYEQYFGPGTRLTVT.

V and J are TRBV6-5 and TRBJ2-7; 9 nucleotides line up with TRBD2. This CDR3 is built from 15 residues. J was trimmed by 1 base and V by 6 bases; bases with no gene match: 7. Germline V lookup: CDR1 MNHEY, CDR2 SVGAGI. The CDR3 loop reads CASRPRGLASYEQYF. CDR3 coding DNA: TGTGCCAGCAGGCCCCGGGGACTAGCTTCCTACGAGCAGTACTTC.

The chain uses TRBV6-2 or TRBV6-3 and TRBJ1-2; D gene unclear. Germline V lookup: CDR1 MNHEY, CDR2 SVGEGT. The CDR3 is 15 residues long. V was pared by 2 bases and J by 5 bases, with 15 bases between. Here the CDR3 DNA reads TGTGCCAGCAGTTACGGGCCCGGGGTGAAGTATGGCTACACCTTC. Protein product: CASSYGPGVKYGYTF.

This chain joins TRBV27 and TRBJ1-2, with a tentative D call TRBD1 (6 bases). V gave up 6 bases and J gave up 7 bases, with 30 bases separating them. This CDR3 is 18 amino acids long. CDR1 and CDR2 from the germline V gene are MNHEY and SMNVEV (reference sequence). CDR3 residues: CASSRSWDTRTNYGGYTF. The DNA for the CDR3 is TGTGCCAGCAGCCGATCCTGGGACACGCGAACCAACTACGGTGGCTACACCTTC.